This T cell receptor beta chain was recovered during a study of blood T cell repertoires in COVID-19. This table comes from immunoSEQ multiplex PCR, and its TCRdb copy is limited to in-frame clones, with some not included. The sample comprises some 180,000 clones, 80% of which are singletons, and around 15% rests with the top ten. Participants had their cohort set by participant-reported clinical history. Sequencing was performed on PBMCs or T cells enriched from blood (not recorded which). The sequence was collected from a man in his 60s who had been exposed to COVID-19.

The CDR3 sequence: CASSLERFSNQPQHF. The CDR3 DNA reads as TGTGCCAGCAGCTTGGAGCGATTTAGCAATCAGCCCCAGCATTTT. This chain uses TRBV7-8 with TRBJ1-5; D gene ambiguous. Germline-derived CDR1 and CDR2 are SGHVS and FQNEAQ. The CDR3 is 15 residues long. V shed 3 bases and J shed 0 bases, with 9 bases lying between them.